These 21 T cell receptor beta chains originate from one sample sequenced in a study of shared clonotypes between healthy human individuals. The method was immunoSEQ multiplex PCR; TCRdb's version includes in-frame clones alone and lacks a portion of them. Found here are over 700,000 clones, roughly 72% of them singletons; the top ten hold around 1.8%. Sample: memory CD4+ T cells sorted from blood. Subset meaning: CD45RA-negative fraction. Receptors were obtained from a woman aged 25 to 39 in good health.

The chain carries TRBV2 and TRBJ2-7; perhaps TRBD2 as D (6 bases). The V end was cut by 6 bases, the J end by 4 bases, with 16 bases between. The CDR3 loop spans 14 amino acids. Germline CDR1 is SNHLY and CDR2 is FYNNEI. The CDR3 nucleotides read TGTGCCAGCAGGGAGGGAACTTCATATTACGAGCAGTACTTC. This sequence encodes CASREGTSYYEQYF.

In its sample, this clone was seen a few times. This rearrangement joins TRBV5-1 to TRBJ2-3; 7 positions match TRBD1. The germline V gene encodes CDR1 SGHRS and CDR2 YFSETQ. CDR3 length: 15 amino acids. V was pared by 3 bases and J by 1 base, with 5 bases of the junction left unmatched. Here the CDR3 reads CASSYPTGGTDTQYF. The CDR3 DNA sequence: TGCGCCAGCAGCTACCCCACAGGGGGCACAGATACGCAGTATTTT.

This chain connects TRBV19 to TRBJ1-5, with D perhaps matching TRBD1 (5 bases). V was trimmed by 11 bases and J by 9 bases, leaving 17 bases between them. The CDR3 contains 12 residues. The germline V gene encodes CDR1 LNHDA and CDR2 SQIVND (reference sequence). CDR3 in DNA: TGTGCCGGGGGACGTTCGGGGGTGCCCCAGCATTTT. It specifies CAGGRSGVPQHF.

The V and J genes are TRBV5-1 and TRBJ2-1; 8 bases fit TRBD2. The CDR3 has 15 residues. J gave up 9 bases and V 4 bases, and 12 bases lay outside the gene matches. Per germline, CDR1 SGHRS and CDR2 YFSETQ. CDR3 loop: CASSAGTSSFSEQFF. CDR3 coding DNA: TGCGCCAGCAGCGCCGGGACTAGTTCATTTAGTGAGCAGTTCTTC.

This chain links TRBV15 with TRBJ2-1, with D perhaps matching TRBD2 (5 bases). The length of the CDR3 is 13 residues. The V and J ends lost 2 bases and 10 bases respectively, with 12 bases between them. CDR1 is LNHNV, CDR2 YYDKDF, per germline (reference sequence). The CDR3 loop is CATSRPRTGEQFF. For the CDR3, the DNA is TGTGCCACCAGCAGACCGCGGACGGGGGAGCAGTTCTTC.

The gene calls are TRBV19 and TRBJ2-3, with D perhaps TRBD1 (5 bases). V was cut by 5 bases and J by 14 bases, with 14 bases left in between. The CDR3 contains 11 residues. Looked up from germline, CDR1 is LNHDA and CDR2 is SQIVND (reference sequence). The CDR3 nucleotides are TGTGCCAGTAGTTCACGATGGGGCGCGTATTTT. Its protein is CASSSRWGAYF.

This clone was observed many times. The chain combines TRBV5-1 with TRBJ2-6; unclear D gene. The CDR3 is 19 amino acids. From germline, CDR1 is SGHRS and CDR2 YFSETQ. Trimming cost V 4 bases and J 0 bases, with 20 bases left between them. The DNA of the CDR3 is TGCGCCAGCAGCAGCTACCCTGCCCGGGCCGACTCTGGGGCCAACGTCCTGACTTTC. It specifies CASSSYPARADSGANVLTF. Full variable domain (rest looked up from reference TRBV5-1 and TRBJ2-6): KAGVTQTPRYLIKTRGQQVTLSCSPISGHRSVSWYQQTPGQGLQFLFEYFSETQRNKGNFPGRFSGRQFSNSRSEMNVSTLELGDSALYLCASSSYPARADSGANVLTFGAGSRLTVL.

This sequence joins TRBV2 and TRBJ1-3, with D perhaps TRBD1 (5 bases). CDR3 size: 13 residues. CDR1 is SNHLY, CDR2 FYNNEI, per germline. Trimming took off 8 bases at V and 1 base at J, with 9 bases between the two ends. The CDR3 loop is CASRQPSGNTIYF. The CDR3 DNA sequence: TGTGCCAGCCGACAGCCGTCTGGAAACACCATATATTTT.

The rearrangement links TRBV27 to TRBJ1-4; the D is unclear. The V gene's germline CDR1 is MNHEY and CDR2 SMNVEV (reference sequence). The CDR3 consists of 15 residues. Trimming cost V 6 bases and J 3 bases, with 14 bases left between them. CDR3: CASRLAGIANEKLFF. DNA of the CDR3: TGTGCCAGCAGACTAGCTGGGATAGCTAATGAAAAACTGTTTTTT.

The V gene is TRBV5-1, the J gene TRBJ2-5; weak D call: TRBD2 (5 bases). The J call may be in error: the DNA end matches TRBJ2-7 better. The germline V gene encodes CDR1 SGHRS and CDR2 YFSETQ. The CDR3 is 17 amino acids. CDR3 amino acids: CASSFGVGGFNSYEQYF. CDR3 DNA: TGCGCCAGCAGCTTCGGCGTTGGCGGGTTTAACTCCTACGAGCAGTACTTC.

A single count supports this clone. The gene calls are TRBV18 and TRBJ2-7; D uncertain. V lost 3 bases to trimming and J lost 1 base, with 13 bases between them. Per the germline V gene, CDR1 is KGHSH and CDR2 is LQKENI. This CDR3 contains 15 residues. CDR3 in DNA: TGTGCCAGCTCACCTTTGGGTGTAGGTTCCTACGAGCAGTACTTC. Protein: CASSPLGVGSYEQYF.

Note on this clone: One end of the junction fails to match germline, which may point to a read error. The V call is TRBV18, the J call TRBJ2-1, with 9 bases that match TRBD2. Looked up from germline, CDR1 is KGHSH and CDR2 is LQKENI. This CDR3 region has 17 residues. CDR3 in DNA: TGTGCCAGCTCCCCACCCTCTAGCGGGACCAACTACAATGAGCAGTTCTTC. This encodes CASSPPSSGTNYNEQFF. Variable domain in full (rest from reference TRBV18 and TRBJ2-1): NAGVMQNPRHLVRRRGQEARLRCSPMKGHSHVYWYRQLPEEGLKFMVYLQKENIIDESGMPKERFSAEFPKEGPSILRIQQVVRGDSAAYFCASSPPSSGTNYNEQFFGPGTRLTVL.

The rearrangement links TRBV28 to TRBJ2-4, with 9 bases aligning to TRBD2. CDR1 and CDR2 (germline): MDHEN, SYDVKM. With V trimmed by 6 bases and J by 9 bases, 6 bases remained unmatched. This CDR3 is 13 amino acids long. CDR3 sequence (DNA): TGTGCCAGCAGCCGTAGCGGGAGTGGCATTCAGTACTTC. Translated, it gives CASSRSGSGIQYF.

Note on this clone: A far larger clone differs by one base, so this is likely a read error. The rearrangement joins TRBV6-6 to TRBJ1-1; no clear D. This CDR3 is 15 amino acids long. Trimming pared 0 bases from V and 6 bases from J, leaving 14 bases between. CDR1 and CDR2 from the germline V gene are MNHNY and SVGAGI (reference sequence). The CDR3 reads CASSYSSGHGAEAFF. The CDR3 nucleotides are TGTGCCAGCAGTTACTCGTCCGGTCACGGGGCTGAAGCTTTCTTT.

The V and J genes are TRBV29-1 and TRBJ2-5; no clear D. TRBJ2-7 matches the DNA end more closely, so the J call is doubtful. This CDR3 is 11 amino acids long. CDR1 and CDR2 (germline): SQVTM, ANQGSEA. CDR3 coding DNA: TGCAGCGTCCTGTCAGGCTACGAGCAGTACTTC. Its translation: CSVLSGYEQYF.

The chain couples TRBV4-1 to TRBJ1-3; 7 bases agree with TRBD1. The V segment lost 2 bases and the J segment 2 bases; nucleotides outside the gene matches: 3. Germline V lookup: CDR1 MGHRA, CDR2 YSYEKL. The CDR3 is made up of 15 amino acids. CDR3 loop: CASSQPTGAGNTIYF. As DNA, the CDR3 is TGCGCCAGCAGCCAACCCACAGGGGCTGGAAACACCATATATTTT.

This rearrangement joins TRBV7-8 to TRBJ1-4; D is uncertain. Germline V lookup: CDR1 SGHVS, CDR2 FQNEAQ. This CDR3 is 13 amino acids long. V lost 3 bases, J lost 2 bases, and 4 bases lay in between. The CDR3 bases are TGTGCCAGCAGCTTCAATACTAATGAAAAACTGTTTTTT. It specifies CASSFNTNEKLFF.

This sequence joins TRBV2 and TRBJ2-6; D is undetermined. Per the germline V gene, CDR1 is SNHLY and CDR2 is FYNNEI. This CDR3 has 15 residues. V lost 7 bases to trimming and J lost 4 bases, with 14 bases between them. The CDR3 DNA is TGTGCCAGCACCCTATCCGCAGCCGGGGCCAACGTCCTGACTTTC. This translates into CASTLSAAGANVLTF.

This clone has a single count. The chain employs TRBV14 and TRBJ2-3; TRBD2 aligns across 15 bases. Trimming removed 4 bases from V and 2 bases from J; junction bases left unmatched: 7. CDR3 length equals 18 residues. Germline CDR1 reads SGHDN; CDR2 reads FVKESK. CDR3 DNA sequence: TGTGCCAGCAGCCCACGGACTAGCGGGAGGGATATCACAGATACGCAGTATTTT. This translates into CASSPRTSGRDITDTQYF.

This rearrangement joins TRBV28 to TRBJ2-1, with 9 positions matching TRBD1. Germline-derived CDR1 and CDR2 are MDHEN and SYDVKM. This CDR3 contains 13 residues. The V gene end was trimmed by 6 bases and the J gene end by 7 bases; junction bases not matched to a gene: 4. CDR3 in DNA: TGTGCCAGCAGGGACAGGGGAGGGAATGAGCAGTTCTTC. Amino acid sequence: CASRDRGGNEQFF.

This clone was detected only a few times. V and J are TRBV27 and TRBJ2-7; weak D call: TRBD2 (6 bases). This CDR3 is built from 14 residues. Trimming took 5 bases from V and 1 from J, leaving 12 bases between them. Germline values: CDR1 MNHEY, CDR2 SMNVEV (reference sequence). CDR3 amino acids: CASSARGGSYEQYF. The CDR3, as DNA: TGTGCCAGCAGTGCCCGAGGAGGGTCCTACGAGCAGTACTTC.